The present TCR beta chain was sequenced within a study of quantifying T cell responses using KT2 cells. Study information: Reverse transcription used primers in the TCR alpha and beta constant regions. The second PCR ran as a qPCR until a predetermined fluorescence threshold was reached.

This clonotype is medium-sized within its sample. V was shortened by 0 bases and J by 5 bases, with 6 bases between the two germline ends. CDR3 length: 13 residues. Germline V gene lookup returns CDR1 LGHNA and CDR2 YSLEER. A single-stranded UMI oligo with SP2 sequence was ligated to cDNA 3' ends. First-round PCR used 3 to 4 cycles and beta primers RC1.1 and RC1.2 covering TRBC1 and TRBC2. Separate processing of TCR alpha and beta chains began at the second PCR. TCRdb reanalysed the UMI-ligation and nested PCR reads using MiXCR and keeps one entry per CDR3 protein. The table has approximately 57,000 distinct CDR3 sequences, more than 9% seen once. Known numbers of the T cell clone KT2 were added to PBMC.

The V and J genes are TRBV4-3 and TRBJ2-3, with D unresolved. The receptor was derived from a human donor. Source material: PBMCs spiked with cells of the T cell clone KT2. The CDR3 loop is CASSQDWGDTQYF. CDR3 coding DNA: TGCGCCAGCAGCCAAGATTGGGGAGATACGCAGTATTTT.